Presented here are 31 T cell receptor beta chains from one specimen sequenced in a study of CD8+CD57+ T cells in acquired aplastic anemia. The study profiled TCR beta VDJ and CDR3 using genomic DNA as template. Via MiXCR, TCRdb re-called the reads, giving one row per CDR3 protein. The profile shows hundreds of thousands of distinct CDR3 sequences, around 32% of them singletons. Patients included in sequencing had previously demonstrated CD8+CD57+ cell expansion by flow cytometry. Material: sorted CD4+, CD8+, or CD8+CD57+ T cells (not recorded which) from PBMCs. The receptors here all came from a human donor with aplastic anemia.

This clonotype was seen many times. The chain couples TRBV19 to TRBJ1-6; 11 nucleotides match TRBD1. Looked up from germline, CDR1 is LNHDA and CDR2 is SQIVND (reference sequence). CDR3 length: 17 residues. V lost 5 bases, J lost 9 bases, and 12 bases stayed unmatched. The CDR3 DNA reads as TGTGCCAGTAGTTCCTCCCCGGGACAGGGGGATTTTTCACCCCTCCACTTT. Translating it yields CASSSSPGQGDFSPLHF.

This rearrangement joins TRBV19 to TRBJ1-3; D call uncertain. The germline V gene encodes CDR1 LNHDA and CDR2 SQIVND (reference sequence). The CDR3 is made up of 13 amino acids. Trimming took off 1 base at V and 7 bases at J, with 8 bases between the two ends. CDR3 sequence reads: CASSIVGRNTIYF. CDR3 bases: TGTGCCAGTAGTATAGTAGGAAGGAACACCATATATTTT.

This clonotype was counted between two and nine times. One junction end does not reproduce the germline sequence, and a read error may be involved. The CDR3 DNA reads as TGCGCCAGCCGCTTGGCCACAGAAACCTCTGGAAACACCATATATTTT. Residues: CASRLATETSGNTIYF. The chain employs TRBV5-1 and TRBJ1-3; D is undetermined. This CDR3 has 16 amino acids. CDR1 SGHRS and CDR2 YFSETQ come from the germline V gene.

In its sample, this clonotype was seen many times. The CDR3 coding sequence is TGTGCCTCCTCGGGAGGAGGGCCCTACTCTTCACCCCTCCACTTT. This encodes CASSGGGPYSSPLHF. This sequence joins TRBV19 and TRBJ1-6; D call uncertain. Germline loops: CDR1 LNHDA, CDR2 SQIVND (reference sequence). The germline V and J ends were trimmed by 11 bases and 9 bases, with 23 bases remaining between them. CDR3 length: 15 amino acids. Looking up the rest from reference TRBV19 and TRBJ1-6 gives the full variable domain: DGGITQSPKYLFRKEGQNVTLSCEQNLNHDAMYWYRQDPGQGLRLIYYSQIVNDFQKGDIAEGYSVSREKKESFPLTVTSAQKNPTAFYLCASSGGGPYSSPLHFGNGTRLTVT.

The J gene is TRBJ2-1, the V gene TRBV6-1; the D gene is possibly TRBD1 (6 bases). CDR3 length: 13 residues. V lost 7 bases, J lost 6 bases, and 13 bases lay in between. From germline, CDR1 is MNHNS and CDR2 SASEGT. The CDR3 sequence: CASNQDSCNEQFF. CDR3 DNA: TGTGCCAGCAACCAGGACAGCTGCAATGAGCAGTTCTTC.

This clonotype appeared many times. The rearrangement joins TRBV10-3 to TRBJ1-4; D is possibly TRBD1 (5 bases). This CDR3 has 14 residues. Germline-derived CDR1 and CDR2 are ENHRY and SYGVKD. Trimming left V 6 bases short and J 4 bases short, with 12 bases between. CDR3 region: CAIRGDGYNEKLFF. CDR3 sequence (DNA): TGTGCCATCAGAGGGGACGGATATAATGAAAAACTGTTTTTT.

This rearrangement joins TRBV2 to TRBJ2-7; 8 bases line up with TRBD1. The germline V gene has CDR1 SNHLY and CDR2 FYNNEI. The CDR3 has 12 amino acids. With 4 bases clipped from V and 8 bases from J, the junction kept 4 bases outside the gene matches. The CDR3 nucleotides read TGTGCCAGCAGTGGGGACAGGTGGCAGCAGTACTTC. It codes for CASSGDRWQQYF.

The rearrangement joins TRBV4-2 to TRBJ2-6; D might be TRBD1 (5 bases). Germline V gene data show CDR1 as LGHNA and CDR2 as YNFKEQ. The CDR3 extends over 18 amino acids. Trimming took off 4 bases at V and 1 base at J, with 17 bases between the two ends. CDR3 sequence: CASSPMPVRVSGANVLTF. The CDR3 DNA reads TGTGCCAGCAGCCCCATGCCGGTCAGGGTTTCTGGGGCCAACGTCCTGACTTTC.

This clonotype was picked up a small number of times. The J gene is TRBJ1-1, the V gene TRBV7-3; a weak D match, TRBD1 (6 bases). Germline CDR1 SGHTA, CDR2 FQGTGA. Trimming took off 3 bases at V and 4 bases at J, with 12 bases between the two ends. This CDR3 contains 14 residues. The CDR3 DNA reads TGTGCCAGCAGCTTTGGGGCAGGGGTCACTGAAGCTTTCTTT. Translated: CASSFGAGVTEAFF.

Many counts were recorded for this clonotype. This sequence joins TRBV19 and TRBJ1-5; tentatively, D is TRBD1 (6 bases). Germline V CDR1 and CDR2: LNHDA, SQIVND (reference sequence). Trimming left V 10 bases short and J 1 base short, with 17 bases between. The CDR3 runs to 15 residues. This chain's CDR3 is CATEKTGISNQPQHF. CDR3 in DNA: TGTGCCACGGAGAAAACAGGGATAAGCAATCAGCCCCAGCATTTT.

This chain connects TRBV6-2 or TRBV6-3 to TRBJ2-2; D remains ambiguous. V lost 8 bases to trimming and J lost 1 base, with 8 bases between them. Per germline, CDR1 MNHEY and CDR2 SVGEGT. The CDR3 sequence is 13 residues long. CDR3 DNA sequence: TGTGCCAGCGGACCACAGAACACCGGGGAGCTGTTTTTT. It yields the protein CASGPQNTGELFF.

The table lists this clonotype with a few counts. The rearrangement joins TRBV25-1 to TRBJ2-1; 12 bases fit TRBD2. The CDR3 sequence is 20 residues long. Germline V gene data show CDR1 as MGHDK and CDR2 as SYGVNS. Germline trimming cut 6 bases from V and 2 bases from J; bases unmatched to any gene: 17. CDR3 residues: CASSPRGTESSGRAYNEQFF. Written as DNA, the CDR3 is TGTGCCAGCAGCCCCCGGGGGACGGAATCTAGCGGGAGGGCCTACAATGAGCAGTTCTTC. The full variable domain, in which reference TRBV25-1 and TRBJ2-1 provide the parts outside the CDR3, is EADIYQTPRYLVIGTGKKITLECSQTMGHDKMYWYQQDPGMELHLIHYSYGVNSTEKGDLSSESTVSRIRTEHFPLTLESARPSHTSQYLCASSPRGTESSGRAYNEQFFGPGTRLTVL.

This clonotype has ten or more counts. The chain recombines TRBV9 with TRBJ2-7, with D tentatively TRBD1 (6 bases). V lost 1 base and J lost 3, with 14 bases in between. CDR3 length: 15 residues. CDR1 and CDR2 (germline): SGDLS, YYNGEE. As DNA, the CDR3 is TGTGCCAGCAGCGTACAGGGGAGTCCCCTCTACGAGCAGTACTTC. Translation gives CASSVQGSPLYEQYF.

This clonotype was seen a few times. Just one base apart from a much larger clone, this may be a read error. The chain couples TRBV2 to TRBJ1-6, with D possibly being TRBD1 (5 bases). The V gene's germline CDR1 is SNHLY and CDR2 FYNNEI. V was shortened by 4 bases and J by 14 bases, with 12 bases between the two germline ends. The CDR3 consists of 12 residues. As DNA, the CDR3 is TGTGCCAGCAGTGGAACAGGCCGGTCCCTCCACTTT. Its protein product is CASSGTGRSLHF.

The chain recombines TRBV20-1 with TRBJ2-6, with D unresolved. With 2 bases removed from V and 0 bases from J, the gap between germline ends came to 8 bases. CDR1 is DFQATT, CDR2 SNEGSKA, per germline (reference sequence). This CDR3 contains 15 residues. The CDR3 region has the DNA TGCAGTGCTAGAACCCGAATCTCTGGGGCCAACGTCCTGACTTTC. Translation gives CSARTRISGANVLTF.

The rearrangement joins TRBV19 to TRBJ1-2; 10 bases agree with TRBD1. The germline V gene has CDR1 LNHDA and CDR2 SQIVND (reference sequence). This CDR3 is built from 14 residues. V shed 8 bases and J 6 bases; nucleotides not matched to a gene: 9. The CDR3 region is CASGGQGVGDGYTF. DNA of the CDR3: TGTGCCAGTGGAGGACAGGGGGTCGGAGATGGCTACACCTTC.

In DNA, the CDR3 is TGTGCCAGCAGCTTAGCAGGAGCGCTGTTTTTT. Its translation: CASSLAGALFF. This chain connects TRBV7-8 to TRBJ2-2, with D uncertain. Germline V lookup: CDR1 SGHVS, CDR2 FQNEAQ. The CDR3 has 11 residues. V was pared by 0 bases and J by 13 bases, with 6 bases between.

About this clonotype: A much larger clone lies a single base off, so this may be a read error. V usage is TRBV9 and J usage is TRBJ1-4; 7 bases match TRBD1. Germline V CDR1 and CDR2: SGDLS, YYNGEE. V was clipped by 3 bases and J by 12 bases; unmatched bases: 14. This CDR3 has 15 amino acids. The CDR3 DNA is TGTGCCAGCAGCGCAACAGGGGTTACGGGGGAAGAACTGTTTTTT. Protein: CASSATGVTGEELFF.

For this clonotype: A read error may explain this, as a much larger clone is one base away. The V and J genes are TRBV20-1 and TRBJ1-2; D is undetermined. The CDR3 contains 15 residues. With 6 bases removed from V and 0 bases from J, the gap between germline ends came to 17 bases. CDR1 is DFQATT, CDR2 SNEGSKA, per germline (reference sequence). The CDR3 spells CSAAQPETTNYGYTF. CDR3 sequence (DNA): TGCAGTGCCGCCCAGCCAGAAACCACTAACTATGGCTACACCTTC.

This clonotype was detected a few times. The chain links TRBV28 to TRBJ1-4; TRBD1 might be the D (5 bases). CDR1 and CDR2 (germline): MDHEN, SYDVKM. V was clipped by 6 bases and J by 7 bases, with 21 bases between them. The CDR3 is 16 residues long. As DNA, the CDR3 is TGTGCCAGCAGGCCCCGCCGCCGCAGGGACGGTGAAAAACTGTTTTTT. Translation gives CASRPRRRRDGEKLFF.

The table lists this clonotype with many counts. The V call is TRBV20-1, the J call TRBJ2-1; D unresolved. Trimming took off 4 bases at V and 4 bases at J, with 8 bases between the two ends. CDR3 length: 12 amino acids. In germline, CDR1 is DFQATT, CDR2 SNEGSKA (reference sequence). The CDR3 loop reads CSAKDAYNEQFF. The DNA for the CDR3 is TGCAGTGCTAAGGATGCGTACAATGAGCAGTTCTTC.

V usage is TRBV3-1 and J usage is TRBJ1-2; unclear D gene. Trimming cost V 1 base and J 4 bases, with 7 bases left between them. This CDR3 comprises 13 residues. Germline-derived CDR1 and CDR2 are LGHDT and YNNKEL (reference sequence). The CDR3 protein is CASSQAAIYGYTF. CDR3 nucleotides: TGTGCCAGCAGCCAAGCAGCAATCTATGGCTACACCTTC.

In regard to this clonotype: A clone one base away is much larger, so this may be a read error. This rearrangement joins TRBV4-3 to TRBJ2-7, with 10 bases that match TRBD1. Trimming at V came to 2 bases and at J to 6 bases, leaving 4 bases not matched to a gene. The CDR3 sequence is 14 residues long. Germline CDR1 and CDR2: LGHNA and YSLEER. Written as DNA, the CDR3 is TGCGCCAGCAGCCAACCCGGGACAGGGGCCGAGCAGTACTTC. This codes for CASSQPGTGAEQYF.

As to this clonotype: A much larger clone sits a single nucleotide away, making a read error possible. The V gene is TRBV2, the J gene TRBJ1-4; D may be TRBD1 (5 bases). The V and J ends lost 9 bases and 4 bases respectively, with 12 bases between them. The CDR3 is 13 residues long. Germline V lookup: CDR1 SNHLY, CDR2 FYNNEI. As DNA, the CDR3 is TGTGCCAGATCGGGACTGAGTAATGAAAAACTGTTTTTT. It translates to CARSGLSNEKLFF.

This chain connects TRBV5-8 to TRBJ2-5; D is unresolved. Trimming removed 4 bases from V and 0 bases from J, with 7 bases in between. The germline V gene encodes CDR1 SGHTS and CDR2 YDEGEE. There are 13 residues in the CDR3. Here the CDR3 reads CASSPRNQETQYF. Written as DNA, the CDR3 is TGTGCCAGCAGCCCCAGAAACCAAGAGACCCAGTACTTC.

This clonotype was seen more than once but under ten times. The J gene is TRBJ2-1, the V gene TRBV7-3, with a tentative D call TRBD2 (5 bases). CDR3 length: 14 residues. With 5 bases removed from V and 10 bases from J, the gap between germline ends came to 18 bases. The germline V gene has CDR1 SGHTA and CDR2 FQGTGA. The CDR3 sequence is CASSSSARREEQFF. As DNA, the CDR3 is TGTGCCAGCAGCAGCTCGGCGAGACGGGAAGAGCAGTTCTTC.

This clonotype has a handful of counts. The chain has TRBV11-2 and TRBJ2-7, with 12 nucleotides matching TRBD2. Per the germline V gene, CDR1 is SGHAT and CDR2 is FQNNGV. V lost 0 bases and J lost 3; bases outside the gene matches: 3. The CDR3 is 16 residues long. CDR3 protein: CASSLEASGGGYEQYF. The CDR3 region has the DNA TGTGCCAGCAGCTTAGAAGCTAGCGGGGGGGGCTACGAGCAGTACTTC.

The chain employs TRBV7-9 and TRBJ1-2; 9 positions agree with TRBD1. CDR3 size: 12 residues. Germline loops: CDR1 SEHNR, CDR2 FQNEAQ (reference sequence). V lost 4 bases and J lost 8; bases outside the gene matches: 2. CDR3 nucleotides: TGTGCCAGCAGCTCGGACAGGGGCGGCTACACCTTC. It specifies CASSSDRGGYTF.

Only a few counts were recorded for this clonotype. The chain recombines TRBV5-6 with TRBJ1-2; D is unclear. There are 14 residues in the CDR3. The germline V and J ends were trimmed by 2 bases and 4 bases, with 12 bases remaining between them. Germline CDR1 is SGHDT and CDR2 is YYEEEE. DNA for the CDR3: TGTGCCAGCAGCTTCGGTAGAGAGATCTATGGCTACACCTTC. This gives the protein CASSFGREIYGYTF.

This clonotype was recorded at least ten times. This chain links TRBV19 with TRBJ1-1; D remains ambiguous. This CDR3 has 15 amino acids. CDR1 is LNHDA and CDR2 is SQIVND in the germline V gene (reference sequence). The ends were cut back, 7 bases at V and 0 bases at J, with 15 bases in the middle. CDR3 DNA sequence: TGTGCCAGTAAAGCCGGCATCAATATGAACACTGAAGCTTTCTTT. Its protein product is CASKAGINMNTEAFF.

This clonotype has a handful of counts. V and J are TRBV7-8 and TRBJ2-5; possibly TRBD2 for D (5 bases). CDR3 length: 12 residues. Germline values: CDR1 SGHVS, CDR2 FQNEAQ. V gave up 5 bases and J gave up 9 bases, with 13 bases separating them. The CDR3 loop reads CASSHSGSAQYF. The CDR3 DNA reads TGTGCCAGCAGCCATTCGGGGTCGGCCCAGTACTTC.